The 14 T cell receptor beta chains below were found in one sample sequenced in a study of blood T cells in healthy people across ages. A J-beta primer mix and a sample-barcoded 5' primer were used in a second PCR of about 7 to 12 cycles. Via MiXCR, TCRdb re-called the 5' RACE reads, giving one row per CDR3 protein. This table has about 730,000 distinct CDR3 sequences, about 42% appearing once. Sequencing input: blood. The receptors were sampled from a woman in her fifties or sixties in good health.

The chain has TRBV5-5 and TRBJ2-6; D uncertain. Germline CDR1 is SGHKS and CDR2 is YYEKEE (reference sequence). V was cut by 4 bases and J by 4 bases, with 21 bases left in between. This CDR3 region has 18 residues. The CDR3 is CASSDHLGIKSGANVLTF. The CDR3 coding sequence is TGTGCCAGCAGCGACCACCTCGGTATCAAGTCAGGGGCCAACGTCCTGACTTTC.

Note on this clonotype: A single base separates this from a much larger clone, so it may be a read error. This sequence joins TRBV4-2 and TRBJ2-1; D is perhaps TRBD2 (5 bases). This CDR3 has 15 residues. Germline V lookup: CDR1 LGHNA, CDR2 YNFKEQ. Trimming shortened V by 1 base and J by 0 bases, and 7 bases separated the two germline ends. The CDR3 here is CASSQAGISYNEQFF. CDR3 bases: TGTGCCAGCAGCCAAGCGGGGATCTCCTACAATGAGCAGTTCTTC.

V is TRBV5-1 and J is TRBJ2-7, with D possibly being TRBD1 or TRBD2 (6 bases each). The CDR3 has 15 amino acids. V was trimmed by 5 bases and J by 2 bases, leaving 17 bases between them. Germline V gives CDR1 SGHRS, CDR2 YFSETQ. CDR3 residues: CASSPPSGGPYEQYF. DNA of the CDR3: TGCGCCAGCAGTCCCCCCTCCGGGGGCCCCTACGAGCAGTACTTC. Full variable domain (missing parts from reference TRBV5-1 and TRBJ2-7): KAGVTQTPRYLIKTRGQQVTLSCSPISGHRSVSWYQQTPGQGLQFLFEYFSETQRNKGNFPGRFSGRQFSNSRSEMNVSTLELGDSALYLCASSPPSGGPYEQYFGPGTRLTVT.

CDR3 residues: CASSARLVGEQFF. The CDR3 DNA is TGTGCCAGCAGCGCCAGACTAGTCGGTGAGCAGTTCTTC. The chain uses TRBV7-2 and TRBJ2-1, with D perhaps TRBD2 (6 bases). CDR1 and CDR2 (germline): SGHTA, FQGNSA. V gave up 5 bases and J gave up 9 bases, with 14 bases separating them. The CDR3 extends over 13 amino acids.

This clonotype turned up a few times. This chain connects TRBV9 to TRBJ2-7; TRBD2 aligns across 12 bases. V was clipped by 2 bases and J by 6 bases; unmatched bases: 0. Germline CDR1 is SGDLS and CDR2 is YYNGEE. This CDR3 is built from 13 residues. The CDR3 bases are TGTGCCAGCAGCGTGGGACTAGCGGGCGAGCAGTACTTC. This sequence encodes CASSVGLAGEQYF.

This clonotype has a count of ten or more. V gene TRBV7-2 combines with J gene TRBJ2-1, with 11 bases matching TRBD2. Germline trimming cut 5 bases from V and 7 bases from J; bases unmatched to any gene: 7. The CDR3 runs to 15 residues. In germline, CDR1 is SGHTA, CDR2 FQGNSA. CDR3 protein: CASSKTSGVSNEQFF. DNA of the CDR3: TGTGCCAGCAGCAAGACTAGCGGGGTATCGAATGAGCAGTTCTTC.

The rearrangement joins TRBV27 to TRBJ2-5; D perhaps matches TRBD1 (6 bases). CDR3 length equals 12 residues. V lost 8 bases, J lost 11 bases, and 18 bases lay in between. Germline assignment: CDR1 MNHEY and CDR2 SMNVEV (reference sequence). For the CDR3, the DNA is TGTGCCAGCGGGTCAGGGGTGAGAGAGCAGTACTTC. It encodes CASGSGVREQYF.

This clonotype turned up a few times. This sequence joins TRBV6-5 and TRBJ2-5; maybe TRBD2 (6 bases). Germline assignment: CDR1 MNHEY and CDR2 SVGAGI. V was cut by 0 bases and J by 11 bases, with 19 bases left in between. CDR3 length: 15 amino acids. In DNA form, the CDR3 reads TGTGCCAGCAGTTACTCGTTAGCGGTCATTAATGAGCAGTACTTC. This gives the protein CASSYSLAVINEQYF.

The chain couples TRBV10-2 to TRBJ2-7; D might be TRBD1 or TRBD2, each matching 5 bases. The CDR3 runs 14 residues. Trimming removed 1 base at V and 5 bases at J, with 12 bases between. The V gene's germline CDR1 is WSHSY and CDR2 SAAADI. The CDR3 here is CASSEWGGHDEQYF. In nucleotides, the CDR3 is TGCGCCAGCAGTGAGTGGGGCGGGCACGACGAGCAGTACTTC.

This clonotype came up a few times. This chain uses TRBV3-1 with TRBJ2-1; the match to TRBD1 covers 8 bases. Looked up from germline, CDR1 is LGHDT and CDR2 is YNNKEL (reference sequence). The CDR3 is 14 amino acids. The junction had 7 bases not matched to a gene; V was cut back by 4 bases and J by 8 bases. This chain's CDR3 is CASSPRDRSDEQFF. CDR3 DNA sequence: TGTGCCAGCAGCCCCCGGGACAGGAGCGATGAGCAGTTCTTC.

A word on this clonotype: The CDR3 end shows no conserved phenylalanine or tryptophan, and so a read error is likely. The chain couples TRBV27 to TRBJ2-5, with 13 bases identical to TRBD2. V lost 6 bases and J lost 5; bases outside the gene matches: 9. Looked up from germline, CDR1 is MNHEY and CDR2 is SMNVEV (reference sequence). CDR3 length: 16 amino acids. In DNA, the CDR3 is TGTGCCAGCAGGACTAGCGGGGGGCGGATTAGGGAGACCCAGTACTTA. Translated: CASRTSGGRIRETQYL.

The sample holds a few counts of this clonotype. This rearrangement joins TRBV12-3 or TRBV12-4 to TRBJ1-5; 7 nucleotides line up with TRBD1. V trimming: 6 bases; J trimming: 0 bases; junction bases outside the gene matches: 14. The CDR3 is 18 amino acids. Here the CDR3 reads CASSKTQTGTYSNQPQHF. CDR3 DNA: TGTGCCAGCAGCAAAACACAGACAGGGACTTATAGCAATCAGCCCCAGCATTTT.

The J gene is TRBJ1-1, the V gene TRBV20-1; 9 bases map to TRBD1. Germline V lookup: CDR1 DFQATT, CDR2 SNEGSKA (reference sequence). The V and J ends lost 5 bases and 11 bases, in that order; junction bases with no gene match: 12. The CDR3 is 13 amino acids. The CDR3 is CSAFGQGWILAFF. Here the CDR3 DNA reads TGCAGTGCTTTCGGACAGGGGTGGATCTTGGCTTTCTTT.

This clonotype showed up just a few times. A single base separates this from a much larger clone, so it may be a read error. The J gene is TRBJ1-2, the V gene TRBV7-9; D may be TRBD1 (5 bases). Germline CDR1 is SEHNR and CDR2 is FQNEAQ (reference sequence). The length of the CDR3 is 14 residues. V was trimmed by 5 bases and J by 0 bases, leaving 10 bases between them. The CDR3 sequence is CASSPGPTNYGYTF. In DNA, the CDR3 is TGTGCCAGCAGCCCGGGACCGACTAACTATGGCTACACCTTC.